The next 10 T cell receptor beta chains were all read from a single sample in a study of glioma-infiltrating T cells after dendritic cell vaccination. Time point described: after dendritic cell vaccination, including at tumor progression/relapse. The method was immunoSEQ multiplex PCR; TCRdb's version includes in-frame clones alone and lacks a portion of them. The table includes 90,000 to 95,000 clones, roughly four fifths detected once. The sequenced sample was blood, obtained after dendritic cell vaccination. These receptors were taken from a human donor with glioblastoma.

CDR3 nucleotide sequence: TGCGCCAGCAGCATCGGGACAGCCAGCAATCAGCCCCAGCATTTT. This sequence encodes CASSIGTASNQPQHF. The V call is TRBV5-1, the J call TRBJ1-5; 7 nucleotides align to TRBD1. Trimming at V came to 4 bases and at J to 1 base, leaving 5 bases not matched to a gene. CDR1 is SGHRS, CDR2 YFSETQ, per germline. The CDR3 is 15 residues long.

The chain has TRBV11-1 and TRBJ1-1; 10 bases match TRBD1. This CDR3 has 12 residues. The germline CDR1 and CDR2 sequences are SGHAT and FQDESV (reference sequence). V was clipped by 8 bases and J by 4 bases; unmatched bases: 1. CDR3: CASGQGGTEAFF. Here the CDR3 DNA reads TGTGCCAGCGGACAGGGGGGCACTGAAGCTTTCTTT.

The genes are TRBV19 and TRBJ2-3; 7 nucleotides line up with TRBD2. Germline V lookup: CDR1 LNHDA, CDR2 SQIVND (reference sequence). This CDR3 comprises 17 residues. V was clipped by 6 bases and J by 1 base; unmatched bases: 13. CDR3 region: CASRRRGGGSGTDTQYF. The CDR3 bases are TGTGCCAGTAGACGAAGGGGTGGCGGGAGTGGCACAGATACGCAGTATTTT.

V gene TRBV6-5 combines with J gene TRBJ1-2; 7 positions match TRBD1. CDR1 and CDR2 (germline): MNHEY, SVGAGI. This CDR3 region has 14 residues. V lost 6 bases and J lost 2; bases outside the gene matches: 6. The chain's CDR3 is CASRSSGQNYGYTF. DNA of the CDR3: TGTGCCAGCAGATCGTCGGGACAGAACTATGGCTACACCTTC.

The CDR3 sequence: CASSDYHPGGEQYV. The CDR3 bases are TGTGCCAGCAGTGACTACCACCCGGGTGGGGAGCAGTACGTC. V gene TRBV6-1 combines with J gene TRBJ2-7; D is uncertain. Germline CDR1 is MNHNS and CDR2 is SASEGT. The CDR3 contains 14 residues. V lost 3 bases, J lost 7 bases, and 16 bases lay in between.

The J gene is TRBJ1-5, the V gene TRBV5-4, with 7 bases fitting TRBD1. Trimming at V came to 0 bases and at J to 2 bases, leaving 2 bases not matched to a gene. Per the germline V gene, CDR1 is SGHNT and CDR2 is YYREEE (reference sequence). The CDR3 loop spans 15 amino acids. The CDR3 is CASSLEGAGNQPQHF. The CDR3 coding sequence is TGTGCCAGCAGCTTGGAGGGGGCAGGCAATCAGCCCCAGCATTTT.

The CDR3 loop is CASSPRGPEAFF. CDR3 nucleotide sequence: TGTGCCAGCTCGCCCAGGGGGCCCGAAGCTTTCTTT. This rearrangement joins TRBV18 to TRBJ1-1; 8 bases match TRBD1. The CDR3 spans 12 residues. Germline CDR1 reads KGHSH; CDR2 reads LQKENI. Losses at the gene ends were 6 bases for V and 8 bases for J; bases not matched to a gene: 5. Full variable domain (rest looked up from reference TRBV18 and TRBJ1-1): NAGVMQNPRHLVRRRGQEARLRCSPMKGHSHVYWYRQLPEEGLKFMVYLQKENIIDESGMPKERFSAEFPKEGPSILRIQQVVRGDSAAYFCASSPRGPEAFFGQGTRLTVV.

This clone was observed a single time. The V call is TRBV25-1, the J call TRBJ2-5; D may be TRBD1 (5 bases). This CDR3 is built from 14 residues. Deletions cut 1 base from V and 1 base from J, with 7 bases between. Germline lookup yields CDR1 MGHDK and CDR2 SYGVNS. Here the CDR3 DNA reads TGTGCCAGCAGTGAATTGCAGGGCCAAGAGACCCAGTACTTC. This sequence encodes CASSELQGQETQYF.

The genes are TRBV19 and TRBJ1-5; D uncertain. The CDR3 is 14 amino acids. With 3 bases removed from V and 5 bases from J, the gap between germline ends came to 11 bases. Germline V gene data show CDR1 as LNHDA and CDR2 as SQIVND (reference sequence). The CDR3 sequence: CASSIRELYQPQHF. In DNA, the CDR3 is TGTGCCAGTAGTATTCGGGAATTATATCAGCCCCAGCATTTT. The full variable domain, rest sourced from reference TRBV19 and TRBJ1-5, is DGGITQSPKYLFRKEGQNVTLSCEQNLNHDAMYWYRQDPGQGLRLIYYSQIVNDFQKGDIAEGYSVSREKKESFPLTVTSAQKNPTAFYLCASSIRELYQPQHFGDGTRLSIL.

The chain is built from TRBV6-1 and TRBJ2-7, with D maybe TRBD1 (5 bases). Germline V gene lookup returns CDR1 MNHNS and CDR2 SASEGT. With 2 bases removed from V and 7 bases from J, the gap between germline ends came to 9 bases. The CDR3 totals 12 residues. Written as DNA, the CDR3 is TGTGCCAGCAGTGAAAGTTACAGGGAGCAGTACGTC. This codes for CASSESYREQYV.